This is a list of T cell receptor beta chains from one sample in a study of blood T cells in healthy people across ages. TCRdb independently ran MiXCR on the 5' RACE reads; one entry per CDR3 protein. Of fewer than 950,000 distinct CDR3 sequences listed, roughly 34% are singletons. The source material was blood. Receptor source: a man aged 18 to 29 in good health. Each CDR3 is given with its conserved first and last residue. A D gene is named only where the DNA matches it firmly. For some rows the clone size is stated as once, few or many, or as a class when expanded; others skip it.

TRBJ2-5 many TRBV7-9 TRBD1 TGTGCCAGCAGCTTACGACAGGGCCTTCAAGAGACCCAGTACTTC CASSLRQGLQETQYF
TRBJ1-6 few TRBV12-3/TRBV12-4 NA TGTGCCAGCAGTACAGGGTATCTCCACTTT CASSTGYLHF
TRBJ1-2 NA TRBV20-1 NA TGCAGTGCTAGTTCCAACAGGGAATTAGGTGGCTACACCTTC CSASSNRELGGYTF
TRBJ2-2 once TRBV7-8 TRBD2 TGTGCCAGCAGCCACCGGGGGGGGAACACCGGGGAGCTGTTTTTT CASSHRGGNTGELFF
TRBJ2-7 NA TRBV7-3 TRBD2 TGTGCCAGCAGCCCCCACTTTGGACTAGCGGGAGAGCAGTACTTC CASSPHFGLAGEQYF
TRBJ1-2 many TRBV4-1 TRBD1 TGCGCCAGCAGCCCCGGGACAGCAAGATCTAACTATGGCTACACCTTC CASSPGTARSNYGYTF
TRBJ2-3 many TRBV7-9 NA TGTGCCAGCAGCCGCGGGACATTCTTCACAGATACGCAGTATTTT CASSRGTFFTDTQYF
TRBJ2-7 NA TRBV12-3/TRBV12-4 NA TGTGCCAGCAGTTTGTATAGCGCCAGATCCTACGAGCAGTACTTC CASSLYSARSYEQYF
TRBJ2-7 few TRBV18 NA TGTGCCAGCTCACCATTAGACTACGAGCAGTACTTC CASSPLDYEQYF
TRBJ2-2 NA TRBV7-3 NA TGTGCCAGCAGCTTATATAGGGAACTAGCTCACGGGGAGCTGTTTTTT CASSLYRELAHGELFF
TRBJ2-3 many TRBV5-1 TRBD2 TGCGCCAGCAGCTGTCAGGAGGGGAGGGACACAGATACGCAGTATTTT CASSCQEGRDTDTQYF
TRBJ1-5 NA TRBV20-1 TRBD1 TGCAGTGCTAGAGTTCTTCGTGGGGCACCAACAGGGGGGAATCAGCCCCAGCATTTT CSARVLRGAPTGGNQPQHF
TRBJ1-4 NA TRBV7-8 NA TGTGCCAGCAGCTTCTCCTCTGGGGATAATGAAAAACTGTTTTTT CASSFSSGDNEKLFF
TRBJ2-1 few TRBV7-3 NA TGTGCCAGCAGCTTAAGGGTACCGGGTGAGCAGTTCTTC CASSLRVPGEQFF
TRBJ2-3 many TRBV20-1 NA TGCAGTGCTAGAGATAGTCCGGGAGATACGCAGTATTTT CSARDSPGDTQYF
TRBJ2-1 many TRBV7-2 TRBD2 TGTGCCAGCAGCATCACAGCGGGGGGTGAGCAGTTCTTC CASSITAGGEQFF
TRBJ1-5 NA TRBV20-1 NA TGCAGTGCTAACACAGCAAGCAATCAGCCCCAGCATTTT CSANTASNQPQHF
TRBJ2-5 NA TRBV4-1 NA TGCGCCAGCAAGGGACTCCAACAGGGGCCCCAGGCCTACAATGAGCAGTACTTC CASKGLQQGPQAYNEQYF
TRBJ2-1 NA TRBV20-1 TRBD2 TGCAGTGCTCCGGGGGGGAGCTCCTACAATGAGCAGTTCTTC CSAPGGSSYNEQFF
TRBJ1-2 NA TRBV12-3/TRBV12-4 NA TGTGCCAGCAGCCCGACGGTCCAGGGTTCACGTGGCTACACCTTC CASSPTVQGSRGYTF
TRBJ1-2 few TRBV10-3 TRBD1 TGTGCCACCGGGGACAGGGGGATGTATGGCTACACCTTC CATGDRGMYGYTF
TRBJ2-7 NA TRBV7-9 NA TGTGCCAGCAGCTCGAAGGCCGGGACAACCTACGAGCAGTACTTC CASSSKAGTTYEQYF
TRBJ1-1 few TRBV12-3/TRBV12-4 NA TGTGCCAGCAATTGGGGACACTTAAACACTGAAGCTTTCTTT CASNWGHLNTEAFF
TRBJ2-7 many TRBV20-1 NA TGCAGTGCTAGAGATCACAGCCTTAGCTCCTACGAGCAGTACTTC CSARDHSLSSYEQYF
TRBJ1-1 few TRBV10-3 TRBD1 TGTGCCATCAGTCCCTCCGAGGGACAGGGATTGAACACTGAAGCTTTCTTT CAISPSEGQGLNTEAFF
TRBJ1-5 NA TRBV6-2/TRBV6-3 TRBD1 TGTGCCAGCATGGACAGGGTGACGGTTCAGCCCCAGCATTTT CASMDRVTVQPQHF
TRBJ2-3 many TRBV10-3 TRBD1 TGTGCCATCAAGGACAGGGAGGTCACAGATACGCAGTATTTT CAIKDREVTDTQYF
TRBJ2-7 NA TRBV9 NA TGTGCCAGCAGCGAAGATTCAGGGGCTAACGAGCAGTACTTC CASSEDSGANEQYF
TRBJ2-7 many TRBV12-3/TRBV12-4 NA TGTGCCAGCAGTGCCGGACAGATCTACGAGCAGTACTTC CASSAGQIYEQYF
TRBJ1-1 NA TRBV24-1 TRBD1 TGTGCCACCAGTGATGCTGACAGGGGAGGGACTGAAGCTTTCTTT CATSDADRGGTEAFF
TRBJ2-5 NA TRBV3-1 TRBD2 TGTGCCAGCAGCCAAGACTGGGCTAGCGGGGAAGAGACCCAGTACTTC CASSQDWASGEETQYF